The present entry profiles one TCR beta chain with its context. The read halts 3 residues ahead of the CDR3 end, with the missing end drawn from the germline J gene. This sample is drawn from a study of T cells in women clearing cervical HPV infection. Profiling relied on immunoSEQ multiplex PCR, and the TCRdb table lists in-frame clones only, not all of them. The listing records about 31,000 clones. Germline CDR1 reads SEHNR; CDR2 reads FQNEAQ (reference sequence). The CDR3 loop spans 14 amino acids. J lost 3 bases, V lost 5 bases, and 4 bases had no gene match. Sequencing was performed on blood buffy coat. This sequence originates from a woman aged 18-70 years with a cervical HPV16 infection that either progressed to CIN3+ or cleared (not recorded which). V usage is TRBV7-9 and J usage is TRBJ2-5; the match to TRBD1 covers 9 bases. This chain's CDR3 is CASSPRTGEETQYF. The CDR3 DNA, read in part, is TGTGCCAGCAGCCCACGGACAGGGGAAGAGACC. The whole variable domain, filled in from reference TRBV7-9 and TRBJ2-5, reads DTGVSQNPRHKITKRGQNVTFRCDPISEHNRLYWYRQTLGQGPEFLTYFQNEAQLEKSRLLSDRFSAERPKGSFSTLEIQRTEQGDSAMYLCASSPRTGEETQYFGPGTRLLVL.